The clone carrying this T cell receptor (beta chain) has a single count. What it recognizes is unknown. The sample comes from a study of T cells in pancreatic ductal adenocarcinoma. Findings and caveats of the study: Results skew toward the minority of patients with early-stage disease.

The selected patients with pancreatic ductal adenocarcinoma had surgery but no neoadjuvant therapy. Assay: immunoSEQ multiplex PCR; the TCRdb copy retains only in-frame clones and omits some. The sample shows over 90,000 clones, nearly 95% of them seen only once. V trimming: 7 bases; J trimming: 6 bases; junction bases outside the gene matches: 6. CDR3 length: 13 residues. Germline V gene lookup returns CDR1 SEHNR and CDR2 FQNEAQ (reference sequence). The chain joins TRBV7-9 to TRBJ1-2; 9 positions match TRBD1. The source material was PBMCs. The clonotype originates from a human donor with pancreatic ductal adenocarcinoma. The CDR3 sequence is CASKRDRVDGYTF. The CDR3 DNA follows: TGTGCCAGCAAAAGGGACAGGGTAGATGGCTACACCTTC.